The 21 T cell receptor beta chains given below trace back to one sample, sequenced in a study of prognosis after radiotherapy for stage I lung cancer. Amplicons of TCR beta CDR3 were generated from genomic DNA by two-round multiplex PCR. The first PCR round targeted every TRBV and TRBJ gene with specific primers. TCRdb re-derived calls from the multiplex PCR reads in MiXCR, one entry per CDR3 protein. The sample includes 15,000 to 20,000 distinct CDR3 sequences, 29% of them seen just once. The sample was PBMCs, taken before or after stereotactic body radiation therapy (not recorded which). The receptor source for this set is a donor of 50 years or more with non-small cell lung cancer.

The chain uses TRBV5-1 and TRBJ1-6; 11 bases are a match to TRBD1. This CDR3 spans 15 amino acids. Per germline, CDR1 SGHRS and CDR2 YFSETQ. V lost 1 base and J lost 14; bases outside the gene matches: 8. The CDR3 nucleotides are TGCGCCAGCAGCTTGAGGACAGGGGGCGACTCAACCCTCCACTTT. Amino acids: CASSLRTGGDSTLHF.

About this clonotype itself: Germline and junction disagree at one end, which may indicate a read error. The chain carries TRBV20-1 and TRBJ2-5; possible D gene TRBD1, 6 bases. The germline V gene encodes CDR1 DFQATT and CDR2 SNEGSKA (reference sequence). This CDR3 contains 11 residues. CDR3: CSRQDQETQYF. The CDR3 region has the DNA TGTAGTCGACAGGACCAAGAGACCCAGTACTTC.

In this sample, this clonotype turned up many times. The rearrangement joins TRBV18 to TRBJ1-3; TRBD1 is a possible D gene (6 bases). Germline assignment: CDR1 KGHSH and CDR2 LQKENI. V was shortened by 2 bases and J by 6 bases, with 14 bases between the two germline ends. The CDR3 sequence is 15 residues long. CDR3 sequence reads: CASSPNTGTLNTIYF. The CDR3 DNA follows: TGTGCCAGCTCACCAAACACCGGGACATTAAACACCATATATTTT.

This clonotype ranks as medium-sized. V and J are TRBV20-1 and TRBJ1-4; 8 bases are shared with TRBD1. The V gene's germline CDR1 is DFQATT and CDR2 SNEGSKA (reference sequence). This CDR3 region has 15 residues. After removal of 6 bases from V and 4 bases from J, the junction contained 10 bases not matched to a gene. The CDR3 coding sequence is TGCAGTGCCCCGGGGGGGACAGGACTTAATGAAAAACTGTTTTTT. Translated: CSAPGGTGLNEKLFF.

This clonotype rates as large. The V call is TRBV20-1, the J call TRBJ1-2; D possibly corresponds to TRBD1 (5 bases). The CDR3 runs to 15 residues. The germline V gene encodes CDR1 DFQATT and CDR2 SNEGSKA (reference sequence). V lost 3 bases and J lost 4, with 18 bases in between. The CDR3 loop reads CSASDAQGSVYGYTF. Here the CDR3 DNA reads TGCAGTGCTAGCGACGCCCAGGGCTCTGTCTATGGCTACACCTTC.

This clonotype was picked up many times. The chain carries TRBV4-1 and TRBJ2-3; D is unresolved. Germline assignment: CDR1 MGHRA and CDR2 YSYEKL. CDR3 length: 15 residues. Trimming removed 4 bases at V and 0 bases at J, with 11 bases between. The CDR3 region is CASSRSFGSTDTQYF. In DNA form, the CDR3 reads TGCGCCAGCAGCCGGAGCTTCGGTAGCACAGATACGCAGTATTTT.

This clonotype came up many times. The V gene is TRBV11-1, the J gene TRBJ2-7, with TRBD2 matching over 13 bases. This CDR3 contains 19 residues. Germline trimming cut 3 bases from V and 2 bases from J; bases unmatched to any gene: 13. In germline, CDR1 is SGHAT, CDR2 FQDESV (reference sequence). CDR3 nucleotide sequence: TGTGCCAGCAGCTTCGGCTCCCCGGGACTAGCGGGGCAAACCTACGAGCAGTACTTC. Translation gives CASSFGSPGLAGQTYEQYF.

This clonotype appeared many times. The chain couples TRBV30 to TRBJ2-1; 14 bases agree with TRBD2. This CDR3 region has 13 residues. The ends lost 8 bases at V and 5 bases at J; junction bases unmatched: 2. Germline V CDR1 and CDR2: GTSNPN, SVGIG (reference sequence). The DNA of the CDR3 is TGTGCCGGGGGACTAGCGGGAGACAATGAGCAGTTCTTC. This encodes CAGGLAGDNEQFF.

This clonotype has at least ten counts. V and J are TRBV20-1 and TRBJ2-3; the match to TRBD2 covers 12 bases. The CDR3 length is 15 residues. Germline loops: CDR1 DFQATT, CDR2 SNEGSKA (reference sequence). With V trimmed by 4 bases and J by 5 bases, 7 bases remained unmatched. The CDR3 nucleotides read TGCAGTGCTATTCTAGCGGGAGGGCTCCAAGATACGCAGTATTTT. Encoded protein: CSAILAGGLQDTQYF.

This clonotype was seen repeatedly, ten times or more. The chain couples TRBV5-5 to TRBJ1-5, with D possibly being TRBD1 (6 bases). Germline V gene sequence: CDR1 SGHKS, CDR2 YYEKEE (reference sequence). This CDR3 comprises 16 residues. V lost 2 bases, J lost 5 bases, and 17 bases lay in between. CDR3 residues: CASSFTGAKADQPQHF. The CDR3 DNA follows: TGTGCCAGCAGCTTCACGGGGGCGAAGGCAGATCAGCCCCAGCATTTT.

The CDR3 region has the DNA TGTGCCAGCAGCACCAGGGACGGGACAATGAACACCGGGGAGCTGTTTTTT. As protein: CASSTRDGTMNTGELFF. The gene calls are TRBV7-3 and TRBJ2-2, with D perhaps TRBD1 (6 bases). Germline lookup yields CDR1 SGHTA and CDR2 FQGTGA. The germline V and J ends were trimmed by 5 bases and 1 base, with 17 bases remaining between them. This CDR3 contains 17 residues. Full variable domain (missing parts from reference TRBV7-3 and TRBJ2-2): GAGVSQTPSNKVTEKGKYVELRCDPISGHTALYWYRQSLGQGPEFLIYFQGTGAADDSGLPNDRFFAVRPEGSVSTLKIQRTERGDSAVYLCASSTRDGTMNTGELFFGEGSRLTVL.

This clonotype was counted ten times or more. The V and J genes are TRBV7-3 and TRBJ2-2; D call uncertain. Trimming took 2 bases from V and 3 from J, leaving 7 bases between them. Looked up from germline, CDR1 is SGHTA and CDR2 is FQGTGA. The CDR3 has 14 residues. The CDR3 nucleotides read TGTGCCAGCAGCTTACTACTGGACACCGGGGAGCTGTTTTTT. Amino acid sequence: CASSLLLDTGELFF.

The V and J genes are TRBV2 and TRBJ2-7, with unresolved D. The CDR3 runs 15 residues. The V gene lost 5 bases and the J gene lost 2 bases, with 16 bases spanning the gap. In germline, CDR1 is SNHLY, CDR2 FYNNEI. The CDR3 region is CASSYSIGGTYEQYF. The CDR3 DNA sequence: TGTGCCAGCAGTTACTCAATAGGTGGGACCTACGAGCAGTACTTC.

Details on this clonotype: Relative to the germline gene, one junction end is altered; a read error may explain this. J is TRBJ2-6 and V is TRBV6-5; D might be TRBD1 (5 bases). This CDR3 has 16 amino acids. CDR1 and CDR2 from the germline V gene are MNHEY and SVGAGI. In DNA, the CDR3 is TGTCCCAGCAGTTACTCGATGTCCTCTGGGGCCAACGCCCTGACTTTC. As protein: CPSSYSMSSGANALTF.

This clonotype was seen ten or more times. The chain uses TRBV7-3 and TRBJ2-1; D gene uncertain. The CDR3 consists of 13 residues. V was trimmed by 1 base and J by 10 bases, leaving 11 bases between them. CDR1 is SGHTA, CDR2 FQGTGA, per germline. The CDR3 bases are TGTGCCAGCAGCTTAATCCAAGGTTGGGAGCAGTTCTTC. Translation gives CASSLIQGWEQFF.

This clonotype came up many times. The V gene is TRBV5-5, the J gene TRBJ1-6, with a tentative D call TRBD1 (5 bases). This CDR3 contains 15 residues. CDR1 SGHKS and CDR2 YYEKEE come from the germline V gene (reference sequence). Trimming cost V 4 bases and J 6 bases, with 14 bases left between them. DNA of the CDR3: TGTGCCAGCAGCAGCCAGGGTCGGGTTAATTCACCCCTCCACTTT. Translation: CASSSQGRVNSPLHF. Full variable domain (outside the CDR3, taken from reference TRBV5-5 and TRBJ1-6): DAGVTQSPTHLIKTRGQQVTLRCSPISGHKSVSWYQQVLGQGPQFIFQYYEKEERGRGNFPDRFSARQFPNYSSELNVNALLLGDSALYLCASSSQGRVNSPLHFGNGTRLTVT.

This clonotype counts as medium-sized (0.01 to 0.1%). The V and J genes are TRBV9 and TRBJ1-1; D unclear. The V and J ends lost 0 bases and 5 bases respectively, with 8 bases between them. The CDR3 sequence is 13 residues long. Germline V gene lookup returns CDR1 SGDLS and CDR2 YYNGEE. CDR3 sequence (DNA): TGTGCCAGCAGCGTAGAGGGTAAGACTGAAGCTTTCTTT. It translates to CASSVEGKTEAFF.

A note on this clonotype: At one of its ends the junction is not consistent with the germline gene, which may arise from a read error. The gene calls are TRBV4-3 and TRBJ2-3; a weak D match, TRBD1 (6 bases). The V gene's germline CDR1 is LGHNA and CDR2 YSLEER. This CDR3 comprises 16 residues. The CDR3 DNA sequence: TGCGCCAGCAGCCAAGGAGAGGGGGTTAGCACAGATACGCGGTATTTT. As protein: CASSQGEGVSTDTRYF.

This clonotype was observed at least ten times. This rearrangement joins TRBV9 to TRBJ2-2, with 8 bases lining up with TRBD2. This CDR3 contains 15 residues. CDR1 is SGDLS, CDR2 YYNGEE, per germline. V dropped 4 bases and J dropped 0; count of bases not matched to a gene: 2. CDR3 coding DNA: TGTGCCAGCAGCCCGGGACTAGCGAACACCGGGGAGCTGTTTTTT. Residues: CASSPGLANTGELFF.

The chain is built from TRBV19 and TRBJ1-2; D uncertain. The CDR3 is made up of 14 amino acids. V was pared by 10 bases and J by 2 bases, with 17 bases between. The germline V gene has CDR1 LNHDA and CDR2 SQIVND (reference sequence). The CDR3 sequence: CATARPGPNYGYTF. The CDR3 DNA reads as TGTGCCACAGCCCGCCCCGGTCCAAACTATGGCTACACCTTC.

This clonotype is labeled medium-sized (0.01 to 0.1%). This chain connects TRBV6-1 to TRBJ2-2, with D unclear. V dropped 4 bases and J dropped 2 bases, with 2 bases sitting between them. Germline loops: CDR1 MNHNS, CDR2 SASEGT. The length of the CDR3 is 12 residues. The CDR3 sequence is CASSGNTGELFF. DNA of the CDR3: TGTGCCAGCAGTGGCAACACCGGGGAGCTGTTTTTT.